This T cell receptor beta chain came from a study of a mutant IDH1 vaccine in newly diagnosed glioma. Study-wide background: Administration of eight vaccinations to patients took place in weeks 1, 3, 5, 7, 11, 15, 19, 23. Treated patients were around 62% male, around 40% female, mean age approximately 41 years. Findings and caveats of the study: Immune responses induced by vaccination arose in approximately 93% of the patients.

V was clipped by 5 bases and J by 13 bases; unmatched bases: 5. The germline V gene encodes CDR1 MDHEN and CDR2 SYDVKM. CDR3 size: 12 residues. This clone was seen a handful of times. Its cognate antigen is unknown. Time point given: week 23, last vaccination. The vaccine gave 300 ug of a 20-mer mutant IDH1 peptide subcutaneously per dose. Repertoires were generated with immunoSEQ multiplex PCR, while TCRdb's copy carries only in-frame clones and drops some. This sample has just over 80,000 clones; 65% to 90% occur once, and the top ten carry roughly 2%. V and J are TRBV28 and TRBJ1-6, with 7 bases aligning to TRBD1. This TCR derives from a man aged 30-40 years with glioma. Some clones in this sample may be carry-over from other donors' samples. The source was PBMCs, collected from a glioma patient whose treatment included an IDH1 peptide vaccine. CDR3: CASSNTGDPLHF. The CDR3 region has the DNA TGTGCCAGCAGTAACACAGGGGACCCCCTCCACTTT. The entire variable domain, with the rest obtained from reference TRBV28 and TRBJ1-6, is as follows: DVKVTQSSRYLVKRTGEKVFLECVQDMDHENMFWYRQDPGLGLRLIYFSYDVKMKEKGDIPEGYSVSREKKERFSLILESASTNQTSMYLCASSNTGDPLHFGNGTRLTVT.